This TCR beta chain was sequenced during a study of T cell responses to AZD1222 COVID-19 vaccine. Study-wide background: Whether given at about 4 or about 12 weeks, second doses were pooled. Study results and limitations: Increases in Spike-specific TCR breadth and depth were seen after two AZD1222 doses. A mostly white British donor set with more females was recruited, and clonal diversity was possibly underestimated.

Turning to this clone: Its antigen is not identified.

Here immunoSEQ multiplex PCR was the method, and the copy in TCRdb shows in-frame clones only, minus some. The sample records approximately 100,000 clones, around nine tenths being singletons. The input for sequencing was peripheral blood, taken on day 0 of AZD1222 vaccination. This clonotype was obtained from an adult in good health.

The CDR3 is CASSVEGGEFHTEAFF. The CDR3 nucleotides are TGTGCCAGCAGCGTCGAGGGAGGGGAATTCCACACTGAAGCTTTCTTT. The chain has TRBV5-6 and TRBJ1-1, with D perhaps TRBD1 (5 bases). Trimming pared 4 bases from V and 3 bases from J, leaving 19 bases between. CDR1 and CDR2 from the germline V gene are SGHDT and YYEEEE. This CDR3 spans 16 amino acids. Based on the CDR3 plus reference TRBV5-6 and TRBJ1-1, the full variable domain is DAGVTQSPTHLIKTRGQQVTLRCSPKSGHDTVSWYQQALGQGPQFIFQYYEEEERQRGNFPDRFSGHQFPNYSSELNVNALLLGDSALYLCASSVEGGEFHTEAFFGQGTRLTVV.